Listed below are T cell receptor beta chains from one sample, sequenced in a study of cytomegalovirus exposure and HLA in healthy donors. Only in-frame clones appear in the TCRdb table, and some are missing; sequencing was by immunoSEQ multiplex PCR. The sample holds about 160,000 clones, around 72% seen once. The sequenced sample consisted of PBMCs. The receptors were sampled from a man aged 50-59 years in good health and CMV-seronegative. CDR3s leave out the opening cysteine and the closing phenylalanine or tryptophan. The D gene is left open where the match is weak.

cdr3_aa j_call v_call d_call
ASSYFGLAGDEQF TRBJ2-1 TRBV5-1 TRBD2
ASSLVASGGTDTQY TRBJ2-3 TRBV5-5 TRBD2
ASSIDRRANYGYT TRBJ1-2 TRBV13 .
ASKGDSGTEAF TRBJ1-1 TRBV6-5 TRBD1
ASSLSFLTGGGSTDTQY TRBJ2-3 TRBV7-9 .
ASSLGAGGKTDTQY TRBJ2-3 TRBV7-9 TRBD2
ASRRGGQETQY TRBJ2-5 TRBV6-5 TRBD2
ASSLDGTDTQY TRBJ2-3 TRBV5-1 .
ASSESRGRQGSSPLH TRBJ1-6 TRBV2 .
ASSQDHRDTYGGNQPQH TRBJ1-5 TRBV4-1 .
ASSYGRASGGETQY TRBJ2-5 TRBV6-5 TRBD2
ASSLERGRTEAF TRBJ1-1 TRBV7-9 .
ASSWGTSGGGGELF TRBJ2-2 TRBV6-6 TRBD2
ASSLEGHGTAYGYT TRBJ1-2 TRBV27 TRBD1
ASSILSGELF TRBJ2-2 TRBV18 .
ASSSLFPFGSSGNTIY TRBJ1-3 TRBV28 .
ASSLEGVGTEAF TRBJ1-1 TRBV5-1 .
ASSALAGSSGANVLT TRBJ2-6 TRBV25-1 TRBD2
ASSSRGNTEAF TRBJ1-1 TRBV5-1 .
ASRAGNTNYGYT TRBJ1-2 TRBV6-1 .
ASSQIGQNYGHT TRBJ1-2 TRBV4-3 .
ASTVTSGTDTQY TRBJ2-3 TRBV9 TRBD2
ASSVEANTEAF TRBJ1-1 TRBV9 .
ASSEMELASYNEQF TRBJ2-1 TRBV10-1 .
ASSLVVPDTQY TRBJ2-3 TRBV7-6 .
ASSYLGQSGNTIY TRBJ1-3 TRBV6-5 .
ASSQANYGYT TRBJ1-2 TRBV6-5 .
ASTTGGGQEY TRBJ2-5 TRBV19 TRBD1
ASSEQGTAADTQY TRBJ2-3 TRBV6-1 .
ASSYSLAGTSTDTQY TRBJ2-3 TRBV5-6 TRBD2
ASSVGSGWVDEQF TRBJ2-1 TRBV9 .
ASSLVTGQVNTEAF TRBJ1-1 TRBV5-1 TRBD1
ASSLLEGAGGYT TRBJ1-2 TRBV5-1 TRBD1
ASSQDIFREETQY TRBJ2-5 TRBV4-3 .
ASSLASGPEETQY TRBJ2-5 TRBV5-1 TRBD2
ASSQTGLGSDTQY TRBJ2-3 TRBV28 TRBD2
ASSQETGGQNQPQH TRBJ1-5 TRBV4-1 TRBD1
ASSLALLAGGLGSGELF TRBJ2-2 TRBV5-1 TRBD2
ASSDSGTDLYGYT TRBJ1-2 TRBV2 TRBD1
ASSPTGGRQETQY TRBJ2-5 TRBV7-2 TRBD1
ASSLRGQGRDEQF TRBJ2-1 TRBV7-3 TRBD1
ASSSQVGSSGNTIY TRBJ1-3 TRBV7-2 .
ASSPGDGISDTQY TRBJ2-3 TRBV10-1 .
ASSLSPQGTGANVLT TRBJ2-6 TRBV27 .
ASSPGKGGLYEQY TRBJ2-7 TRBV18 .
ASSSPGTVGTGELF TRBJ2-2 TRBV5-1 TRBD1
ASSHCPGQRQDTQY TRBJ2-3 TRBV23-1 TRBD1
ASHRQGNSPLH TRBJ1-6 TRBV10-1 TRBD1
AINPGQTTNYGYT TRBJ1-2 TRBV10-3 TRBD1
ASSLGGVDEQY TRBJ2-7 TRBV27 TRBD2
ASSLGPGKNQPQH TRBJ1-5 TRBV7-9 .
AISLGTAGNTIY TRBJ1-3 TRBV10-3 TRBD1
ASRAAGSSTDTQY TRBJ2-3 TRBV9 .
ASNLLTGANYGYT TRBJ1-2 TRBV19 TRBD1
ASSLGSAGGETQY TRBJ2-5 TRBV7-2 TRBD2
ASSLRLIAGAHYNEQF TRBJ2-1 TRBV27 .
ASSAPGSAYGYT TRBJ1-2 TRBV18 .
ASSLLGQAKSYNSPLH TRBJ1-6 TRBV6-4 TRBD1
ASSLVYRTAKNIQY TRBJ2-4 TRBV7-8 .